The 11 T cell receptor beta chains given below trace back to one sample, sequenced in a study of CXCR3-negative and CXCR3-positive naive CD8 T cells. UMI labels and 5' RACE were used to prepare the TRB cDNA libraries. TCRdb reprocessed the 5' RACE reads and stores each CDR3 protein as one record, lacking DNA. This repertoire includes around 140,000 distinct CDR3 sequences. Sequencing input: naive CXCR3- CD8+ T cells from blood. Subset given: CD45RO-CCR7+CD27+CD95- naive CD8+ T cells lacking CXCR3 (TNR3-). The source is a human donor in good health. Some clones in this sample may be carry-over from other donors' samples.

This CDR3 is CSVDGEGYGYTF. The chain recombines TRBV29-1 with TRBJ1-2. The CDR3 is 12 residues long. Germline loops: CDR1 SQVTM, CDR2 ANQGSEA.

Here the CDR3 reads CAIEGPGEQYF. This sequence joins TRBV6-6 and TRBJ2-7; the TRBD1 assignment by TCRdb is unverifiable without DNA. The germline gives CDR1 MNHNY, CDR2 SVGAGI (reference sequence). This CDR3 is 11 amino acids long.

This chain connects TRBV12-3 or TRBV12-4 to TRBJ1-5; TCRdb's D call, TRBD1, is unchecked because there is no DNA. CDR3 size: 14 residues. CDR3 in amino acids: CASSPGVHNQPQHF.

The V gene is TRBV9, the J gene TRBJ2-5. CDR1 and CDR2 from the germline V gene are SGDLS and YYNGEE. This CDR3 spans 12 amino acids. CDR3: CASSVGAETQYF.

The chain has TRBV7-9 and TRBJ2-1; lacking DNA, the TRBD2 call made by TCRdb goes unchecked. This CDR3 is 15 amino acids long. Germline CDR1 SEHNR, CDR2 FQNEAQ (reference sequence). The CDR3 loop reads CASSPGLAGDYEQFF.

The CDR3 region is CSVEWGAGELFF. The gene calls are TRBV29-1 and TRBJ2-2; TCRdb indicates TRBD1, and absent DNA this call remains unverified. Germline loops: CDR1 SQVTM, CDR2 ANQGSEA. There are 12 residues in the CDR3.

CDR3 loop: CASSLSPREAFF. The chain carries TRBV12-3 or TRBV12-4 and TRBJ1-1. The CDR3 sequence is 12 residues long.

This chain joins TRBV29-1 and TRBJ2-1. The germline V gene encodes CDR1 SQVTM and CDR2 ANQGSEA. The CDR3 loop spans 13 amino acids. CDR3 sequence: CSVEAQLENEQFF.

This chain joins TRBV28 and TRBJ2-7; TCRdb proposes TRBD2, but this gene call is untestable without DNA. Germline V lookup: CDR1 MDHEN, CDR2 SYDVKM. CDR3 length equals 15 residues. The CDR3 protein is CASSLHSGGAGEQYF.

The chain recombines TRBV29-1 with TRBJ2-7. This CDR3 is built from 13 residues. Germline V gives CDR1 SQVTM, CDR2 ANQGSEA. The CDR3: CSALDLLSYEQYF.

V is TRBV20-1 and J is TRBJ2-1; TCRdb indicates TRBD2, and absent DNA this call remains unverified. The length of the CDR3 is 15 residues. Germline V CDR1 and CDR2: DFQATT, SNEGSKA (reference sequence). CDR3 residues: CSAPLAGVSNNEQFF.